This T cell receptor (beta chain) was found in a study of cytomegalovirus exposure and HLA in healthy donors. To note about this clone: The antigen remains undetermined.

Assay: immunoSEQ multiplex PCR; the TCRdb copy retains only in-frame clones and omits some. Among roughly 100,000 clones listed, around 83% were seen once. Germline-derived CDR1 and CDR2 are MDHEN and SYDVKM. V trimming: 3 bases; J trimming: 4 bases; junction bases outside the gene matches: 3. CDR3 length: 13 amino acids. Donors came from a validation cohort of fewer than 150 subjects, distinct from the first 666-subject cohort. Study findings and constraints: Most TCR sequences were seen very rarely across donors, but some public TCRs occurred in many. The classifier reportedly diagnosed cytomegalovirus status with high sensitivity and specificity.

Sample: PBMCs. This clonotype was sampled from a woman in her late teens or twenties in good health and CMV-seropositive. J is TRBJ2-7 and V is TRBV28, with 7 nucleotides matching TRBD1. The CDR3, as DNA: TGTGCCAGCAGTTTGGGGACAGTATACGAGCAGTACTTC. Translated: CASSLGTVYEQYF.